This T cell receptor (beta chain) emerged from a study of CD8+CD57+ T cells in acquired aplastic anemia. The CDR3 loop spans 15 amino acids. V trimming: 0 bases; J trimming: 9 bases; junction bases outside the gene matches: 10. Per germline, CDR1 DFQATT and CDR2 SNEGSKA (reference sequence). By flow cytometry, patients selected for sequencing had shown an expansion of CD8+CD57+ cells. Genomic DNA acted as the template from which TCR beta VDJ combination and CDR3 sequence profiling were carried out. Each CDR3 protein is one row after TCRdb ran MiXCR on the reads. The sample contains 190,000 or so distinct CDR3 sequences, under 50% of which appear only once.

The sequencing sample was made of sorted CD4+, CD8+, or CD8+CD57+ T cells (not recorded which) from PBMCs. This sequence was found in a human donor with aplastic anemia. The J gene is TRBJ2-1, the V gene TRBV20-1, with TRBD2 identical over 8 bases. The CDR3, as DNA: TGCAGTGCTAGAGATCTCGAAGCGGGAGATACTGAGCAGTTCTTC. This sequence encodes CSARDLEAGDTEQFF.